Each of the 9 T cell receptor beta chains below was sequenced from the same sample in a study of post-analysis software for immune sequencing data. General study results and limits: The five TRBV segments detected at higher frequency in patients than in controls included TRBV5-6, TRBV5-1 and TRBV20-1.

The library was made from cDNA and included unique molecular identifiers. One entry per CDR3 protein, called by TCRdb with MiXCR from the PCR reads. Of about 810,000 distinct CDR3 sequences listed, 53% are singletons. These receptors' antigens are unknown. The sample consisted of blood. The receptor set was obtained from a girl aged 10-17 years with multiple sclerosis.

This clonotype was detected only once. The V gene is TRBV6-5, the J gene TRBJ2-2; a weak D match, TRBD2 (6 bases). Germline CDR1 is MNHEY and CDR2 is SVGAGI. The CDR3 consists of 15 residues. V was trimmed by 6 bases and J by 4 bases, leaving 15 bases between them. The CDR3 DNA is TGTGCCAGCAGGAAGCCGGGGGATTCCACCGGGGAGCTGTTTTTT. Its translation is CASRKPGDSTGELFF.

This clonotype was recorded a few times. V gene TRBV2 combines with J gene TRBJ2-3, with TRBD1 matching 10 bases. Germline V gene lookup returns CDR1 SNHLY and CDR2 FYNNEI. J gave up 3 bases and V 6 bases, and 6 bases lay outside the gene matches. The CDR3 length is 15 residues. CDR3 in DNA: TGTGCCAGCAGCCGTCCGGGACAGGGGACAGATACGCAGTATTTT. Amino acid sequence: CASSRPGQGTDTQYF.

This rearrangement joins TRBV18 to TRBJ2-7; D unresolved. This CDR3 is 14 amino acids long. V was cut by 0 bases and J by 0 bases, with 6 bases left in between. The germline CDR1 and CDR2 sequences are KGHSH and LQKENI. The CDR3 region has the DNA TGTGCCAGCTCACCACCGTTGGGCTCCTACGAGCAGTACTTC. It encodes CASSPPLGSYEQYF.

The rearrangement uses TRBV29-1 and TRBJ2-2, with 15 bases identical to TRBD2. This CDR3 contains 16 residues. Germline CDR1 and CDR2: SQVTM and ANQGSEA. Trimming removed 1 base from V and 9 bases from J; junction bases left unmatched: 6. This CDR3 reads CSVEVWTSGGAWELFF. As DNA, the CDR3 is TGCAGCGTTGAAGTCTGGACTAGCGGGGGGGCTTGGGAGCTGTTTTTT.

The gene calls are TRBV6-1 and TRBJ2-7; D gene ambiguous. Looked up from germline, CDR1 is MNHNS and CDR2 is SASEGT. The length of the CDR3 is 15 residues. The V and J ends lost 4 bases and 2 bases respectively, with 15 bases between them. This chain's CDR3 is CASSVTPDLPYEQYF. DNA of the CDR3: TGTGCCAGCAGTGTGACTCCTGATCTACCCTACGAGCAGTACTTC.

J is TRBJ2-5 and V is TRBV14; 9 bases are a match to TRBD1. This CDR3 is built from 14 residues. J lost 9 bases, V lost 2 bases, and 7 bases had no gene match. Germline V gene lookup returns CDR1 SGHDN and CDR2 FVKESK. CDR3 DNA sequence: TGTGCCAGCAGCCAACCGGGACAGGGAGTGGCCCAGTACTTC. Its translation is CASSQPGQGVAQYF.

V is TRBV12-3 or TRBV12-4 and J is TRBJ1-2; 7 nucleotides align to TRBD1. The CDR3 runs 16 residues. J was trimmed by 4 bases and V by 2 bases; bases with no gene match: 10. The DNA of the CDR3 is TGTGCCAGCAGTTTACCTGGGACAGAAGTACTCTATGGCTACACCTTC. Protein: CASSLPGTEVLYGYTF.

This rearrangement joins TRBV7-2 to TRBJ2-1; 8 bases align to TRBD2. Germline V gene data show CDR1 as SGHTA and CDR2 as FQGNSA. The CDR3 is made up of 15 amino acids. After removal of 2 bases from V and 6 bases from J, the junction contained 6 bases not matched to a gene. The CDR3, as DNA: TGTGCCAGCAGCTTACTCTTAGCGGGGAGCAATGAGCAGTTCTTC. It translates to CASSLLLAGSNEQFF.

A few counts support this clonotype. The gene calls are TRBV3-1 and TRBJ1-2, with D unclear. Trimming removed 0 bases from V and 4 bases from J, with 3 bases in between. The CDR3 spans 12 residues. CDR1 is LGHDT, CDR2 YNNKEL, per germline (reference sequence). The CDR3 coding sequence is TGTGCCAGCAGCCAAGATTTCTATGGCTACACCTTC. The encoded protein is CASSQDFYGYTF.